Each of the 2 T cell receptor beta chains below was sequenced from the same sample in a study of T-cell reconstitution after alpha-beta-depleted transplantation in children. Library preparation (for TCRbeta) was performed with unique molecular identifiers. TCRdb used MiXCR to reprocess the PCR reads, holding one entry per CDR3 protein. The sample shows 700,000 to 950,000 distinct CDR3 sequences, roughly 15% of them seen only once. Material: PBMCs, mostly from graft donor cells, obtained 360 days after TCRalphabeta/CD19-depleted stem cell transplant. These receptors originate from a male patient aged 10 to 17 who had a stem cell transplant for acute lymphoblastic leukemia, so the T cells may come from the graft donor.

The J gene is TRBJ2-7, the V gene TRBV7-9; D is possibly TRBD1 or TRBD2 (5 bases each). The CDR3 is 15 amino acids. Germline CDR1 SEHNR, CDR2 FQNEAQ (reference sequence). V lost 4 bases and J 2 bases, leaving 15 bases between the germline ends. The CDR3 protein is CASSSGPNSPYEQYF. CDR3 DNA sequence: TGTGCCAGCAGCTCGGGACCGAATTCGCCCTACGAGCAGTACTTC.

This clonotype has a count of ten or more. For the CDR3, the DNA is TGCGCCAGCAGCGGCCGGGACGTCGCCTCCTACAATGAGCAGTTCTTC. It codes for CASSGRDVASYNEQFF. The rearrangement uses TRBV5-1 and TRBJ2-1, with D possibly called TRBD1 or TRBD2 (5 bases each). The CDR3 totals 16 residues. Trimming stripped 4 bases from V and 0 bases from J, with 14 bases between. From germline, CDR1 is SGHRS and CDR2 YFSETQ.